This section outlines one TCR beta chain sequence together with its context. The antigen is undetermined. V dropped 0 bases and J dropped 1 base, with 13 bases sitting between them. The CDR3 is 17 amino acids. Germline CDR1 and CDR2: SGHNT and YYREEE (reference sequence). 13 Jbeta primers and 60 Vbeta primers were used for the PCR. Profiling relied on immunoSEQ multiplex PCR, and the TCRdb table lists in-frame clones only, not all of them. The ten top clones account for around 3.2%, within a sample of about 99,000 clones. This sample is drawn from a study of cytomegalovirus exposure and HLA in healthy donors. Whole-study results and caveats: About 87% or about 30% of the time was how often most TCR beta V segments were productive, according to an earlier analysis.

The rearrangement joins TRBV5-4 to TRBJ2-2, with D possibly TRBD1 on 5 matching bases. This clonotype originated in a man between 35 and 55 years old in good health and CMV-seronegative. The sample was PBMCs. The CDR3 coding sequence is TGTGCCAGCAGCTTGGGGGTTTTAAGGGGGAACACCGGGGAGCTGTTTTTT. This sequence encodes CASSLGVLRGNTGELFF. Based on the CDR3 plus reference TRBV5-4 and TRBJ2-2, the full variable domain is ETGVTQSPTHLIKTRGQQVTLRCSSQSGHNTVSWYQQALGQGPQFIFQYYREEENGRGNFPPRFSGLQFPNYSSELNVNALELDDSALYLCASSLGVLRGNTGELFFGEGSRLTVL.